This TCR beta chain was documented in a study of T cells in Graves' hyperthyroidism and ophthalmopathy. Many counts were recorded for this clonotype. Active moderate-to-severe ophthalmopathy, Clinical Activity Score at least 3, NOSPECS at least 4, under 3 months' duration. Together with thyroid ultrasound, orbital computed tomography, serum thyroxine and TRAb, clinical symptoms were used for diagnoses. The PBMCs were sourced from fresh peripheral blood (more than 8.5 ml). There were TCR beta CDR3 regions amplified from RNA transcripts. Initially, a first-round RT-PCR of the TCR CDR3 employed the HTBI primer set. TCRdb re-analysed the multiplex PCR reads in MiXCR, keeping a single row per CDR3 protein. The table lists hundreds of thousands of distinct CDR3 sequences, over 12% of them singletons. This CDR3 spans 17 amino acids. The germline V and J ends were trimmed by 1 base and 3 bases, with 16 bases remaining between them. The germline V gene has CDR1 SGDLS and CDR2 YYNGEE.

The TCR sequence derives from a man aged 50-60 years with Graves' ophthalmopathy. The sequenced sample consisted of blood. The chain recombines TRBV9 with TRBJ2-2; no clear D gene. CDR3 residues: CASSVFGLKRDTGELFF. Written as DNA, the CDR3 is TGTGCCAGCAGCGTATTCGGTTTGAAACGCGACACCGGGGAGCTGTTTTTT.